This T cell receptor (beta chain) was identified in a study of blood T cell repertoires in COVID-19. About the research overall: Nucleic acid was either cDNA or gDNA, and it came from T cells, B-cell-depleted T cells, or PBMCs.

CDR1 and CDR2 from the germline V gene are MGHRA and YSYEKL. The CDR3 runs to 16 residues. Trimming pared 0 bases from V and 8 bases from J, leaving 14 bases between. Repertoires were generated with immunoSEQ multiplex PCR, while TCRdb's copy carries only in-frame clones and drops some. The sample lists 300,000 to 400,000 clones, roughly 86% occurring once. The sequenced sample was peripheral blood. The source of this sequence is a human donor in a cohort sampled during active COVID-19. V usage is TRBV4-1 and J usage is TRBJ1-6; maybe TRBD1 (5 bases). CDR3 DNA sequence: TGCGCCAGCAGCCAAGATCAAGACAGAAAGTATTCACCCCTCCACTTT. Translating it yields CASSQDQDRKYSPLHF.